The rows below give T cell receptor beta chains drawn from one sample of a study of blood T cell repertoires in COVID-19. The protocol was immunoSEQ multiplex PCR, while the TCRdb copy is restricted to in-frame clones and leaves out a portion. The table has some 150,000 clones, approximately 83% seen once. Sequencing was performed on peripheral blood. Receptor source: a human donor in a cohort sampled during active COVID-19. The CDR3 runs from the conserved cysteine through the conserved F or W. D genes are given only for firm matches. Some rows have no size entry. The others give once, few or many, or a class for an expanded clone.

j_gene | abundance | d_gene | v_gene | CDR3nt | CDR3aa
TRBJ2-3 | - | TRBD2 | TRBV5-5 | TGTGCCAGCAGCTTGCATCTTGCGGGGGACACAGATACGCAGTATTTT | CASSLHLAGDTDTQYF
TRBJ2-7 | - | - | TRBV7-3 | TGTGCCAGCAGCTTAACGTCGGAGGGGACCTACGAGCAGTACTTC | CASSLTSEGTYEQYF
TRBJ2-7 | - | - | TRBV20-1 | TGCAGTGCTAGTTCCGGGAGCCACGAGCAGTACTTC | CSASSGSHEQYF
TRBJ1-5 | - | TRBD1 | TRBV10-1 | TGCGCCAGTTATGACAGGGTCCTCGTCCCAAATCAGCCCCAGCATTTT | CASYDRVLVPNQPQHF
TRBJ1-1 | - | TRBD1 | TRBV10-3 | TGTGCCATCAGTAACATGCAGGGGGACACTGAAGCTTTCTTT | CAISNMQGDTEAFF
TRBJ1-2 | - | - | TRBV19 | TGTGCCAGTAGTATACCCCAGGTATATGGCTACACCTTC | CASSIPQVYGYTF
TRBJ1-1 | - | - | TRBV11-3 | TGTGCCAGCAGCCCTAGACCGGGCACTGAAGCTTTCTTT | CASSPRPGTEAFF
TRBJ2-1 | - | TRBD2 | TRBV15 | TGTGCCACCAGCGGAGGGACTAGCGGTTACAATGAGCAGTTCTTC | CATSGGTSGYNEQFF
TRBJ2-3 | - | TRBD2 | TRBV7-2 | TGTGCCAGCAGCCTGGGACTAGCGGGAACTAGCACAGATACGCAGTATTTT | CASSLGLAGTSTDTQYF
TRBJ1-6 | few | TRBD1 | TRBV27 | TGTGCCAGCAGTTTATCGGGGGGACATCTGTCCCCGACAGGGAGATATTCACCCCTCCACTTT | CASSLSGGHLSPTGRYSPLHF